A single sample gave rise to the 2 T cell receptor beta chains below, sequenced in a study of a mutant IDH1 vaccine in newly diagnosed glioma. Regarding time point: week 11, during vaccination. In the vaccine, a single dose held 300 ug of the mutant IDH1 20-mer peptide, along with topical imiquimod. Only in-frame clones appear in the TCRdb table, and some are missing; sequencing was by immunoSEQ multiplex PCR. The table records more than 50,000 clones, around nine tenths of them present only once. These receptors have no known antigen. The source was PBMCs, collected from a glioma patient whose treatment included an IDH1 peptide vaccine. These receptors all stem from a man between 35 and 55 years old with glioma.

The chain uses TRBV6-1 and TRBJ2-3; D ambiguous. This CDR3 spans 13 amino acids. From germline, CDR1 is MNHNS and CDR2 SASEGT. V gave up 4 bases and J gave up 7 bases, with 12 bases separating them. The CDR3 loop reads CASSAPSTHTQYF. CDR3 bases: TGTGCCAGCAGTGCTCCTAGTACCCATACGCAGTATTTT.

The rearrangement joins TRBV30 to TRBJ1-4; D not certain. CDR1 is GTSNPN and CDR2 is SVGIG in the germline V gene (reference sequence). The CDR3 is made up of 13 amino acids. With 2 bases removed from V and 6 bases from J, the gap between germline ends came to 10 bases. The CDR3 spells CAWSNRIHEKLFF. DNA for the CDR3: TGTGCCTGGAGTAATCGGATCCATGAAAAACTGTTTTTT.